The present TCR beta chain was sequenced within a study of beta chain features in type 1 diabetes. Of the isolated RNA, all was reverse transcribed, and so the sequenced material was expressed TCRB transcripts. Profiled with immunoSEQ multiplex PCR; TCRdb holds only in-frame clones, not every one. This table holds tens of thousands of clones, approximately 52% found once. This clone has only one observation. Its cognate antigen is unknown. Study-wide findings and caveats: The study found moderately but significantly shorter TCRB CDR3s in all four CD4+ subsets of Type 1 diabetes patients.

In total, each donor contributed a single heparinised blood draw that averaged about 100 mL. Populations obtained by sorting all exceeded 98% purity. The TCR comes from a woman aged 40 to 50 with type 1 diabetes. Material for sequencing was Tregs from blood.

CDR3 sequence: CASSGQNLPGYGYTF. The CDR3, as DNA: TGTGCCAGTAGTGGACAGAACCTACCCGGCTATGGCTACACCTTC. V gene TRBV19 combines with J gene TRBJ1-2; D is perhaps TRBD1 (6 bases). CDR1 and CDR2 from the germline V gene are LNHDA and SQIVND (reference sequence). The length of the CDR3 is 15 residues. Trimming stripped 5 bases from V and 4 bases from J, with 17 bases between.